This T cell receptor (beta chain) was found in a study of blood T cell repertoires in COVID-19. Study-wide context: Samples came from the United States, Italy and Spain, spanning acute and convalescent COVID-19.

Those who participated ranged in age from roughly 18 to 90 years and resided in 24 US areas. V was clipped by 4 bases and J by 6 bases, with 10 bases between them. This CDR3 has 13 residues. CDR1 and CDR2 from the germline V gene are SQVTM and ANQGSEA. Profiling relied on immunoSEQ multiplex PCR, and the TCRdb table lists in-frame clones only, not all of them. The data contain hundreds of thousands of clones, 80% of them seen just once; the ten biggest clones take up approximately 4.3%. The source is a man younger than 45 with acute COVID-19. This chain links TRBV29-1 with TRBJ1-6; a weak D match, TRBD1 (5 bases). Sequencing was performed on PBMCs or T cells enriched from blood (not recorded which). The CDR3 coding sequence is TGCAGCGTTGGGGGGGACTCTAATTCACCCCTCCACTTT. It codes for CSVGGDSNSPLHF.